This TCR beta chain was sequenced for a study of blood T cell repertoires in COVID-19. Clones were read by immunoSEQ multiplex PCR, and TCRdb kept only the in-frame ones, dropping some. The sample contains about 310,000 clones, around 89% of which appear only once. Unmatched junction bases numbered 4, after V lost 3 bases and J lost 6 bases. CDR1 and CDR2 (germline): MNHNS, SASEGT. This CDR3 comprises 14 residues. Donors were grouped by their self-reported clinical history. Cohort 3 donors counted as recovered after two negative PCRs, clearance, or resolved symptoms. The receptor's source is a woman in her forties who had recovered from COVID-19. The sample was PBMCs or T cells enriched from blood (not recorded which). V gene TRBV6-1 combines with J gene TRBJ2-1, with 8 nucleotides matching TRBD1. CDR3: CASSDQTGGNEQFF. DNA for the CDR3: TGTGCCAGCAGTGATCAAACAGGGGGCAATGAGCAGTTCTTC.